The 9 T cell receptor beta chains listed next were all sequenced from one sample in a study. Via MiXCR, TCRdb re-called the 5' RACE reads, giving one row per CDR3 protein. Of some 62,000 distinct CDR3 sequences listed, around 30% were seen once; the top ten hold around 2.5%. The sequenced sample consisted of tumor-infiltrating naive CD4+ T cells sorted from the breast tumor. Stated subset: naive CD4+ T cells, CD4+CD45RA+CD25-. These TCRs come from a female donor with breast cancer.

A word on this clonotype: A much larger clone is a single base away; this may be a read error. The chain couples TRBV5-1 to TRBJ1-1; D unclear. This CDR3 is 14 amino acids long. Germline V CDR1 and CDR2: SGHRS, YFSETQ. CDR3 in amino acids: CTSSLGFGETEAFF. CDR3 nucleotides: TGCACCAGCAGCTTGGGGTTCGGAGAAACTGAAGCTTTCTTT.

This clonotype appeared a few times. The CDR3 DNA sequence: TGTGCCAGCAGCTTAACGGGGAGCTACAATGAGCAGTTCTTC. Translated: CASSLTGSYNEQFF. V is TRBV7-3 and J is TRBJ2-1, with D possibly matching TRBD2 (5 bases). Germline V lookup: CDR1 SGHTA, CDR2 FQGTGA. Between the trimmed V and J ends, which lost 0 bases and 3 bases, there was a span of 6 bases. CDR3 length: 14 residues.

This clonotype turned up a few times. The chain is built from TRBV4-2 and TRBJ2-5; D is perhaps TRBD2 (5 bases). There are 15 residues in the CDR3. V was shortened by 3 bases and J by 5 bases, with 16 bases between the two germline ends. Germline lookup yields CDR1 LGHNA and CDR2 YNFKEQ. CDR3 DNA sequence: TGTGCCAGCAGCCAGGCGAGCGGAGTGGGGGAGACCCAGTACTTC. Translation gives CASSQASGVGETQYF.

The V gene is TRBV7-2, the J gene TRBJ1-1; 9 bases agree with TRBD1. This CDR3 is 12 amino acids long. CDR1 and CDR2 (germline): SGHTA, FQGNSA. The V gene end was trimmed by 4 bases and the J gene end by 10 bases; junction bases not matched to a gene: 4. CDR3 sequence (DNA): TGTGCCAGCAGCTCAATGACAGGGGGAGCTTTCTTT. This gives the protein CASSSMTGGAFF.

Points on this clonotype: The junction and the germline gene differ at one end; a read error may be behind it. The chain carries TRBV12-3 or TRBV12-4 and TRBJ2-1; 9 nucleotides match TRBD2. The CDR3 consists of 14 residues. In nucleotides, the CDR3 is TGTACCAGCAGTCAGGCGGGGGGGCCTATTGAGCAGTTCTTC. Its translation: CTSSQAGGPIEQFF.

This clonotype was picked up a small number of times. The J gene is TRBJ1-3, the V gene TRBV12-3 or TRBV12-4, with D unresolved. This CDR3 has 14 residues. V shed 3 bases and J shed 4 bases, with 10 bases lying between them. CDR3 in DNA: TGTGCCAGCAGTTTGGACCGTACCGGAAACACCATATATTTT. Its protein is CASSLDRTGNTIYF.

This clonotype has ten or more counts. This rearrangement joins TRBV29-1 to TRBJ1-1; TRBD1 agrees at 7 bases. The CDR3 has 14 amino acids. The V segment lost 5 bases and the J segment 5 bases; nucleotides outside the gene matches: 11. Per the germline V gene, CDR1 is SQVTM and CDR2 is ANQGSEA. The CDR3, as DNA: TGCAGCGTTACGACAGGGAGAGGACTGACTGAAGCTTTCTTT. Translating it yields CSVTTGRGLTEAFF.

The chain combines TRBV6-6 with TRBJ1-2; possible D gene TRBD1, 5 bases. The CDR3 consists of 14 residues. V was trimmed by 5 bases and J by 3 bases, leaving 13 bases between them. In germline, CDR1 is MNHNY, CDR2 SVGAGI (reference sequence). CDR3 bases: TGTGCCAGCAGTGCAACCGGGACGTACTATGGCTACACCTTC. Translating gives CASSATGTYYGYTF.

This clonotype was found many times. V and J are TRBV4-2 and TRBJ2-3; 14 positions agree with TRBD2. Trimming at V came to 4 bases and at J to 4 bases, leaving 4 bases not matched to a gene. Germline V CDR1 and CDR2: LGHNA, YNFKEQ. The CDR3 loop spans 16 amino acids. The CDR3 sequence: CASSLGLAGGPDTQYF. The CDR3 DNA reads TGTGCCAGCAGCCTCGGACTAGCGGGAGGTCCAGATACGCAGTATTTT.